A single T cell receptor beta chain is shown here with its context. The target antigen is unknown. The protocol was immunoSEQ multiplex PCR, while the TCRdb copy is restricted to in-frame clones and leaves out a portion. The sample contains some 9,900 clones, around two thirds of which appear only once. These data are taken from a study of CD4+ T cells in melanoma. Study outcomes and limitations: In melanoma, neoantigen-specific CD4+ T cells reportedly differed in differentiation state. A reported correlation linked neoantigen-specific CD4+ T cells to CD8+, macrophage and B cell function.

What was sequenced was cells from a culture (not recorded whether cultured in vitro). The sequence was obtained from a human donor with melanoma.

The CDR3 nucleotides read TGCGCCAGCAGCCCGGGACCGGCAAGGGGGAACACTGAAGCTTTCTTT. It codes for CASSPGPARGNTEAFF. The rearrangement uses TRBV4-1 and TRBJ1-1; tentatively, D is TRBD1 (5 bases). Per germline, CDR1 MGHRA and CDR2 YSYEKL. The CDR3 is 16 residues long. Trimming shortened V by 4 bases and J by 1 base, and 16 bases separated the two germline ends.